This T cell receptor (beta chain) was identified in a study of graft-versus-host responses after intestinal transplantation (dated by TCRdb to 2020 to 2022). Study-wide context: Recipients received multivisceral, liver-intestinal, or isolated intestinal transplants. Every recipient was given anti-thymocyte globulin induction, then maintenance tacrolimus and steroids for 2 to 4 years. Rather than being sequenced by the commercial service, samples from three later patients were sequenced in-house on an Illumina MiSeq and processed with MiXCR. To identify alloreactive clones, pre-transplant mixed lymphocyte reaction products were sequenced and compared with unstimulated pre-transplant donor and recipient T cells. After intestinal transplantation, graft-versus-host and host-versus-graft alloreactive T cell clones were followed in the graft, circulation and bone marrow using bulk TCR-beta CDR3 sequencing. A peak of at least 4% donor T cells among recipient peripheral blood mononuclear cells was the definition used for donor T cell macrochimerism. The cohort enrolled 24 intestinal transplant recipients, one of whom was a retransplant, and a few patients without pretransplant specimens were excluded. Summary of the overall study and its limitations: Conclusions were limited by the relatively low number and heterogeneity of intestinal transplant patients. Patients with donor T cell macrochimerism had high GvH to HvG T cell clonal ratios in their allografts. Peak levels of circulating GvH clones were associated with declines in HvG clones early after transplant. GvH clones were detected in recipient bone marrow, and some appeared earlier in ileal mucosa or blood, consistent with an intestinal mucosal origin.

Libraries were constructed by the immunoSEQ multiplex PCR assay. Adaptive Biotechnologies carried out high-throughput TCR-beta CDR3 sequencing of genomic DNA for most patients. Concerning the study's data processing: Adaptive's ImmunoSEQ software was the source of the TCR sequencing data for over 15 patients, while three other patients were processed with MiXCR and VDJtools. CDR3 nucleotide sequences shared between donor and recipient were removed because the origin of such sequences could not be assigned. To be classed as alloreactive, a clone needed at least 2-fold expansion over unstimulated cells and a minimum CFSE-low frequency of 0.002% (template counts) or 0.001% (read counts). Clones detected in sequenced pre-transplant spleen, lymph node, or MLR CFSE-low populations of the donor or recipient were defined as mappable. Cumulative frequency of alloreactive clones was calculated as a percentage of all sequences weighted by copy number. TCRdb took this table from immuneACCESS and kept in-frame rearrangements with V and J called. Such tables lack part of the clones; where checked against another copy, unresolved V genes explain under half of the gap, and the rest is unexplained. V, J and clone size were drawn from that table, and D and trimming were deduced from the DNA. This sample holds 90,000 to 100,000 clones; around 86% were observed only once. Approximately 1.5% of the sample is in the top ten clones.

Blood samples were collected up to 4 times in the first month after transplant and then at least monthly when available. This clone appeared a few times. Its antigen remains unidentified. No per-base quality is available; no much larger clone lies one base away. V is pared back by 4 bases and J by 8 bases, with 12 bases lying between the germline termini. CDR3 length: 12 amino acids, cysteine to phenylalanine. The read is trimmed to its CDR3 DNA, 36 bases read in frame from base 1. CDR1 SGHDT and CDR2 YYEEEE were looked up in the germline V gene. This TCR was sampled from a human patient who received an intestinal transplant, so some T cells may come from the graft donor. Sequences were derived from PBMCs, sampled 255 days after intestinal transplant. The receptor chain draws on TRBV5-6 and TRBJ1-2; TRBD1 is a weak D gene call, 6 bases matching. The DNA sequence is as follows: TGTGCCAGCAGCCTCGACAGGAGGGGCTACACCTTC. This encodes CASSLDRRGYTF.